The next 21 T cell receptor beta chains were all read from a single sample in a study of shared clonotypes between healthy human individuals. Sequencing was performed with immunoSEQ multiplex PCR; in TCRdb, only in-frame clones are kept and a portion is missing. Found here are about 2.1 million clones, around 95% of them singletons; the top ten hold over 1.5%. It was CD45RO-negative cells, positively selected for CCR7, that made up naive CD8 cells, with terminally differentiated effector memory CD45RA+ cells excluded. The specimen was naive CD8+ T cells from PBMCs. Source of these receptors: a man younger than 30 in good health. Some clones in this sample may be carry-over from other donors' samples.

V gene TRBV4-2 combines with J gene TRBJ2-7; 9 bases agree with TRBD2. This CDR3 has 15 amino acids. CDR1 and CDR2 (germline): LGHNA, YNFKEQ. J was trimmed by 4 bases and V by 1 base; bases with no gene match: 5. This CDR3 is CASSQARLAEYEQYF. For the CDR3, the DNA is TGTGCCAGCAGCCAAGCCCGACTAGCGGAGTACGAGCAGTACTTC.

The chain carries TRBV7-9 and TRBJ2-1; 12 bases line up with TRBD2. This CDR3 comprises 17 residues. With 4 bases clipped from V and 0 bases from J, the junction kept 4 bases outside the gene matches. Germline CDR1 is SEHNR and CDR2 is FQNEAQ (reference sequence). CDR3 in DNA: TGTGCCAGCAGCTCCCGACTAGCGGGAGACTCCTACAATGAGCAGTTCTTC. This encodes CASSSRLAGDSYNEQFF.

This chain joins TRBV11-2 and TRBJ2-7, with D perhaps TRBD1 (6 bases). Germline lookup yields CDR1 SGHAT and CDR2 FQNNGV. The CDR3 runs 16 residues. V lost 5 bases and J lost 2, with 19 bases in between. This CDR3 reads CASSPDHTGSAYEQYF. CDR3 DNA sequence: TGTGCCAGCAGCCCTGACCACACAGGGAGTGCCTACGAGCAGTACTTC.

The chain employs TRBV6-5 and TRBJ2-5; D gene uncertain. With 5 bases removed from V and 4 bases from J, the gap between germline ends came to 14 bases. The CDR3 contains 14 residues. Germline V gene data show CDR1 as MNHEY and CDR2 as SVGAGI. For the CDR3, the DNA is TGTGCCAGCAGTCACTTTAGCATTTCAGAGACCCAGTACTTC. Translation: CASSHFSISETQYF.

The chain uses TRBV27 and TRBJ1-5, with 9 bases lining up with TRBD1. In germline, CDR1 is MNHEY, CDR2 SMNVEV (reference sequence). V was clipped by 6 bases and J by 5 bases; unmatched bases: 8. CDR3 length: 15 residues. The DNA for the CDR3 is TGTGCCAGCAGGGAAACAGGGGGCGCAGATCAGCCCCAGCATTTT. This sequence encodes CASRETGGADQPQHF.

J is TRBJ2-1 and V is TRBV6-4, with D uncertain. Germline CDR1 MRHNA, CDR2 SNTAGT. Trimming cost V 3 bases and J 9 bases, with 12 bases left between them. The CDR3 totals 13 residues. The CDR3 bases are TGTGCCAGCAGTGAGTCTAACCGCGGTGAGCAGTTCTTC. This translates into CASSESNRGEQFF.

Concerning this clone: The sample has other DNA sequences that encode this CDR3 too. The rearrangement links TRBV27 to TRBJ2-7, with D perhaps TRBD2 (6 bases). The CDR3 covers 14 residues. CDR1 and CDR2 from the germline V gene are MNHEY and SMNVEV (reference sequence). With 3 bases removed from V and 3 bases from J, the gap between germline ends came to 12 bases. CDR3 protein: CASSFGGALYEQYF. CDR3 nucleotides: TGTGCCAGCAGTTTCGGGGGAGCACTCTACGAGCAGTACTTC.

This sequence joins TRBV28 and TRBJ1-5; TRBD1 agrees at 9 bases. In germline, CDR1 is MDHEN, CDR2 SYDVKM. The CDR3 length is 17 residues. V dropped 7 bases and J dropped 1; count of bases not matched to a gene: 11. CDR3 bases: TGTGCCAGCACCCTTCCTGGACAGGGGAGAAGCAATCAGCCCCAGCATTTT. Amino acid sequence: CASTLPGQGRSNQPQHF.

The gene calls are TRBV9 and TRBJ1-2; 7 bases map to TRBD1. V dropped 4 bases and J dropped 0; count of bases not matched to a gene: 6. There are 15 residues in the CDR3. CDR1 SGDLS and CDR2 YYNGEE come from the germline V gene. The CDR3 DNA reads TGTGCCAGCAGCCCATGGGACAGTGCTAACTATGGCTACACCTTC. Protein: CASSPWDSANYGYTF. Combining the CDR3 with reference TRBV9 and TRBJ1-2 gives the whole variable domain DSGVTQTPKHLITATGQRVTLRCSPRSGDLSVYWYQQSLDQGLQFLIQYYNGEERAKGNILERFSAQQFPDLHSELNLSSLELGDSALYFCASSPWDSANYGYTFGSGTRLTVV.

The CDR3 DNA sequence: TGTGCCAGTAGTGCAGGGGGCACTGAAGCTTTCTTT. It codes for CASSAGGTEAFF. This chain uses TRBV19 with TRBJ1-1; 7 bases are a match to TRBD1. The CDR3 loop spans 12 amino acids. J lost 4 bases, V lost 5 bases, and 1 base had no gene match. Germline values: CDR1 LNHDA, CDR2 SQIVND (reference sequence).

V and J are TRBV11-2 and TRBJ2-2, with 10 nucleotides matching TRBD1. The germline CDR1 and CDR2 sequences are SGHAT and FQNNGV. This CDR3 comprises 16 residues. J was trimmed by 6 bases and V by 7 bases; bases with no gene match: 11. CDR3 DNA sequence: TGTGCCAGCAACACTAGACAGGGGGCTTTGTCCGGGGAGCTGTTTTTT. Translation gives CASNTRQGALSGELFF.

Only one count was recorded for this clone. The genes are TRBV27 and TRBJ2-1; 15 bases align to TRBD2. The CDR3 runs 16 residues. CDR1 is MNHEY, CDR2 SMNVEV, per germline (reference sequence). Germline trimming cut 5 bases from V and 8 bases from J; bases unmatched to any gene: 7. The CDR3 nucleotides are TGTGCCAGCAGTCCATGGACTAGCGGGAGGGCCGATGAGCAGTTCTTC. Amino acid sequence: CASSPWTSGRADEQFF.

The genes are TRBV28 and TRBJ2-7; 9 nucleotides align to TRBD1. The CDR3 is 15 residues long. V was pared by 4 bases and J by 0 bases, with 4 bases of the junction left unmatched. Germline V CDR1 and CDR2: MDHEN, SYDVKM. The CDR3 loop reads CASSSRQGGSYEQYF. For the CDR3, the DNA is TGTGCCAGCAGTTCGAGACAGGGGGGCTCCTACGAGCAGTACTTC.

The chain is built from TRBV6-1 and TRBJ1-2; a weak D match, TRBD1 (6 bases). Trimming removed 4 bases at V and 6 bases at J, with 15 bases between. This CDR3 comprises 14 residues. CDR1 MNHNS and CDR2 SASEGT come from the germline V gene. CDR3 coding DNA: TGTGCCAGCAGTGGGTCGGGGGGCGGAGATGGCTACACCTTC. Its translation: CASSGSGGGDGYTF.

The rearrangement joins TRBV29-1 to TRBJ2-5, with 10 positions matching TRBD1. J gave up 11 bases and V 7 bases, and 7 bases lay outside the gene matches. The V gene's germline CDR1 is SQVTM and CDR2 ANQGSEA. The CDR3 runs to 11 residues. The CDR3 loop reads CSAAGTGEQYF. CDR3 DNA: TGCAGCGCTGCCGGGACAGGGGAGCAGTACTTC.

A single count supports this clone. This chain links TRBV7-2 with TRBJ2-1, with D possibly matching TRBD2 (6 bases). Trimming left V 3 bases short and J 0 bases short, with 12 bases between. Germline CDR1 SGHTA, CDR2 FQGNSA. The CDR3 contains 16 residues. The DNA for the CDR3 is TGTGCCAGCAGCTTTGTGGGGAGGAGCTCCTACAATGAGCAGTTCTTC. It yields the protein CASSFVGRSSYNEQFF.

J is TRBJ2-1 and V is TRBV28; the D is unclear. This CDR3 spans 13 amino acids. V lost 7 bases to trimming and J lost 1 base, with 8 bases between them. Germline loops: CDR1 MDHEN, CDR2 SYDVKM. The CDR3 loop is CASTWQSYNEQFF. As DNA, the CDR3 is TGTGCCAGCACTTGGCAGTCCTACAATGAGCAGTTCTTC.

This rearrangement joins TRBV28 to TRBJ1-1, with D unresolved. With 7 bases removed from V and 3 bases from J, the gap between germline ends came to 15 bases. The CDR3 sequence is 14 residues long. Germline CDR1 is MDHEN and CDR2 is SYDVKM. In DNA form, the CDR3 reads TGTGCCAGCACCCCATCCCGGCAGTACACTGAAGCTTTCTTT. Residues: CASTPSRQYTEAFF. The full variable domain, with the rest looked up from reference TRBV28 and TRBJ1-1, is DVKVTQSSRYLVKRTGEKVFLECVQDMDHENMFWYRQDPGLGLRLIYFSYDVKMKEKGDIPEGYSVSREKKERFSLILESASTNQTSMYLCASTPSRQYTEAFFGQGTRLTVV.

The rearrangement joins TRBV15 to TRBJ2-2, with D unresolved. Germline V gives CDR1 LNHNV, CDR2 YYDKDF (reference sequence). The CDR3 consists of 14 residues. Trimming removed 2 bases at V and 8 bases at J, with 12 bases between. The CDR3 sequence: CATSRIPSSGELFF. CDR3 bases: TGTGCCACCAGCAGAATTCCTTCCTCGGGGGAGCTGTTTTTT. Drawing the rest from reference TRBV15 and TRBJ2-2, the complete variable domain is DAMVIQNPRYQVTQFGKPVTLSCSQTLNHNVMYWYQQKSSQAPKLLFHYYDKDFNNEADTPDNFQSRRPNTSFCFLDIRSPGLGDTAMYLCATSRIPSSGELFFGEGSRLTVL.

CDR3 nucleotides: TGCGCCAGCAGTTCACTCTCAGGGGTTGCTAACTATGGCTACACCTTC. Its translation is CASSSLSGVANYGYTF. This rearrangement joins TRBV5-1 to TRBJ1-2, with D possibly being TRBD1 (6 bases). Trimming took off 5 bases at V and 0 bases at J, with 17 bases between the two ends. This CDR3 has 16 amino acids. Germline CDR1 is SGHRS and CDR2 is YFSETQ.

The chain is built from TRBV28 and TRBJ2-7, with 7 bases lining up with TRBD2. With 7 bases clipped from V and 6 bases from J, the junction kept 9 bases outside the gene matches. Germline CDR1 is MDHEN and CDR2 is SYDVKM. The CDR3 runs 13 residues. CDR3 in DNA: TGTGCCAGCAACCGCGCGGGGGAGGTCGAGCAGTACTTC. Translation gives CASNRAGEVEQYF.